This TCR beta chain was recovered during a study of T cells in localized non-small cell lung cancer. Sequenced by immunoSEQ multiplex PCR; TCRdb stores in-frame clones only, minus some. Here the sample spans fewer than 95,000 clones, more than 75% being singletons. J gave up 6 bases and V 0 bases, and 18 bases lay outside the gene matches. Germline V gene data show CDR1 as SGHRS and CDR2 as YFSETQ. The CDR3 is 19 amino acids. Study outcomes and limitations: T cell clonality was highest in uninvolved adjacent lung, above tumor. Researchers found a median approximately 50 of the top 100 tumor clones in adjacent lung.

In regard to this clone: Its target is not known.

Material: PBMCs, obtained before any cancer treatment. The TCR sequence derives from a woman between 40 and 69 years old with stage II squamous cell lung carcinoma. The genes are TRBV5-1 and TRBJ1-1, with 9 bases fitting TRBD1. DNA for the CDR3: TGCGCCAGCAGCTTGGATCCATTTTTCGGCCCGGGACAGGGTCCTGAAGCTTTCTTT. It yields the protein CASSLDPFFGPGQGPEAFF.